This T cell receptor (beta chain) stems from a study of blood T cell repertoires in COVID-19. Background on the study: Acute and convalescent COVID-19 specimens originated in the United States, Italy and Spain. The cDNA or gDNA used as material had been derived from T cells, B-cell-depleted T cells, or PBMCs.

This CDR3 spans 18 amino acids. The germline V gene encodes CDR1 MGHRA and CDR2 YSYEKL. V shed 4 bases and J shed 5 bases, with 26 bases lying between them. In the authors' methods: Nucleated cell counts were estimated from reference gene primer amplification. Generated by immunoSEQ multiplex PCR, the TCRdb table keeps only in-frame clones and is missing some. V, J and clone size are taken as reported in that table, and D and trimming were inferred from the DNA itself. The data hold a few hundred thousand clones, with around 87% observed a single time. The TCR originated in a woman aged 25 to 39 who had recovered from COVID-19. Material: peripheral blood. This rearrangement joins TRBV4-1 to TRBJ2-5; D perhaps matches TRBD2 (6 bases). The CDR3 DNA reads as TGCGCCAGCAGCCTAGGGCGGGGCATCGGGCCCCCTGGGGAGACCCAGTACTTC. Encoded protein: CASSLGRGIGPPGETQYF.